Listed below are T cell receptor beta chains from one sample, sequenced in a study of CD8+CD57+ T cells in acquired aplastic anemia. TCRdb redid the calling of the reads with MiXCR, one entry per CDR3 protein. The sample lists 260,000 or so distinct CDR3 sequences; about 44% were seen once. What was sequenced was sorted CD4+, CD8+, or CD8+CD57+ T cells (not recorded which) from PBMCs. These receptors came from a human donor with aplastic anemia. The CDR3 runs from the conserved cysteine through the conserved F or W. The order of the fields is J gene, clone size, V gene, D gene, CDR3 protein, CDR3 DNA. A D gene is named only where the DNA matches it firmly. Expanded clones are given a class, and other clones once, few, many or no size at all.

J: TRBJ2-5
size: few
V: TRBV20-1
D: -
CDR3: CSASHTGETQYF
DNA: TGCAGTGCTAGTCATACGGGGGAGACCCAGTACTTC

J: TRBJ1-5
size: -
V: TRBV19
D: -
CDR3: CASSNLDSNQPQHF
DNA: TGTGCCAGTAGTAACCTGGACAGCAATCAGCCCCAGCATTTT

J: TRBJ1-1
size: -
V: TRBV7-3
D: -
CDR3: CASSLMAGYTEAFF
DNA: TGTGCCAGCAGCTTAATGGCGGGGTACACTGAAGCTTTCTTT

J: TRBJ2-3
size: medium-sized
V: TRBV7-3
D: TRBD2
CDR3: CASSLGGGLDTQYF
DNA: TGTGCCAGCAGCTTAGGCGGGGGGCTAGATACGCAGTATTTT

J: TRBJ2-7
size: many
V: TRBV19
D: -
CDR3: CASREDGHYEQYF
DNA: TGTGCCAGTAGAGAAGACGGGCACTACGAGCAGTACTTC

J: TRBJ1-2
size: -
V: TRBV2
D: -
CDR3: CASGRRGYGYTF
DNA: TGTGCCTCTGGGAGGAGAGGCTATGGCTACACCTTC

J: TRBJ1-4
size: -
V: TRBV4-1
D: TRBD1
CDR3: CASSTQGAGEKLFF
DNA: TGCGCCAGCTCAACTCAGGGGGCAGGTGAAAAACTGTTTTTT

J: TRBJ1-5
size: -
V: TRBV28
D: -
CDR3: CASSPDKGNQPQHF
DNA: TGTGCCAGCAGTCCAGACAAGGGCAATCAGCCCCAGCATTTT

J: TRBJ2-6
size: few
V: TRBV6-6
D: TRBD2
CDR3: CASGERGGVGANVLTF
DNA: TGTGCCAGCGGGGAGAGGGGAGGGGTGGGGGCCAACGTCCTGACTTTC

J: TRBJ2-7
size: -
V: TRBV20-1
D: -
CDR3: CSARDGRVGPYEQYF
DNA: TGCAGTGCTAGAGATGGCCGGGTGGGGCCCTACGAGCAGTACTTC

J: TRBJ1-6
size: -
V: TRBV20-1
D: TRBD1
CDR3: CSARDRRTGGPYNSPLHF
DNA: TGCAGTGCTAGAGATCGACGGACAGGGGGGCCCTATAATTCACCCCTCCACTTT

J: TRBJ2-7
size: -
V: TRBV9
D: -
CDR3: CASSSADGLWNEQYF
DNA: TGTGCCAGCAGCTCCGCGGACGGTCTTTGGAACGAGCAGTACTTC

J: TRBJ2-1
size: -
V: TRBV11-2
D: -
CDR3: CASSLEAGVRHTQFF
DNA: TGTGCCAGCAGCTTAGAGGCTGGGGTCAGACATACGCAGTTCTTC

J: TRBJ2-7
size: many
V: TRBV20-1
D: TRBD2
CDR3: CSASREGGSVEQYF
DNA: TGCAGTGCTAGTCGGGAGGGGGGCAGCGTCGAGCAGTACTTC

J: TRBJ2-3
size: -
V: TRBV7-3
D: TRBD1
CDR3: CASSLFPTGGPSSTDTQYF
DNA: TGTGCCAGCAGCTTATTCCCGACAGGGGGGCCGTCGAGCACAGATACGCAGTATTTT

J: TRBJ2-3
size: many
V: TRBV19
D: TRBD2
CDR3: CASKGLAGATDTQYF
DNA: TGTGCCAGTAAGGGACTAGCGGGGGCCACAGATACGCAGTATTTT

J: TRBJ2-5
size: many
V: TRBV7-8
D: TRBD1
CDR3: CASSLVAGGEETQYF
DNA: TGTGCCAGCAGCTTAGTGGCAGGGGGCGAAGAGACCCAGTACTTC

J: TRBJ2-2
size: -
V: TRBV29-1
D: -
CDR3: CSVNRGGDTGELFF
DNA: TGCAGCGTTAACAGGGGAGGGGACACCGGGGAGCTGTTTTTT

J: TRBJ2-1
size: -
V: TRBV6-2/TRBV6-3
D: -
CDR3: CASSPLYNEQFF
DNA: TGTGCCAGCAGTCCTTTGTACAATGAGCAGTTCTTC

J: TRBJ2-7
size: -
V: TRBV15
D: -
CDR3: CATSRVGFGEQYF
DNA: TGTGCCACCAGCAGAGTAGGGTTTGGCGAGCAGTACTTC

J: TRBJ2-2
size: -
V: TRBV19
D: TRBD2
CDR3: CASNPIGGAYTGELFF
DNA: TGTGCCAGTAACCCGATCGGGGGGGCATATACCGGGGAGCTGTTTTTT

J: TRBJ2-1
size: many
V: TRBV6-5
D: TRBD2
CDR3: CASSAGTSGIRGNEQFF
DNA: TGTGCCAGCAGTGCCGGGACTAGCGGGATCCGAGGGAATGAGCAGTTCTTC

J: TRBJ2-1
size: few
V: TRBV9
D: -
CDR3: CASSPGGSVYNEQFF
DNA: TGTGCCAGCAGCCCTGGGGGATCGGTGTATAATGAGCAGTTCTTC

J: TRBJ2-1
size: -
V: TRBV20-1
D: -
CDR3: CSASAGGLLDEQFF
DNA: TGCAGTGCTAGTGCTGGAGGCCTACTCGATGAGCAGTTCTTC

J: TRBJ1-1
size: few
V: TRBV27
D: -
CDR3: CASSPLLGSGTEAFF
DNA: TGTGCCAGCAGTCCTCTTTTGGGTTCTGGCACTGAAGCTTTCTTT

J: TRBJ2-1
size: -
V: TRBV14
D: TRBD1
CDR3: CASSQDFAGGPTDEQFF
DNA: TGTGCCAGCAGCCAAGATTTCGCAGGGGGCCCCACAGATGAGCAGTTCTTC

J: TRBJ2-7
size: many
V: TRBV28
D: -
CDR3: CASSAYSRDGVRGQYF
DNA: TGTGCCAGCAGTGCCTACTCCCGGGACGGAGTTCGAGGGCAGTACTTC

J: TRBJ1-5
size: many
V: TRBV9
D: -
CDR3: CASNFYLPQHF
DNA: TGTGCCAGCAACTTTTACCTGCCCCAGCATTTT

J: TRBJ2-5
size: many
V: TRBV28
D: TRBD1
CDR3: CASSKTGGSVETQYF
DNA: TGTGCCAGCAGTAAAACAGGGGGCAGCGTGGAGACCCAGTACTTC

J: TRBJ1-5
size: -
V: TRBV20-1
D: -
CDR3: CSARDWRNQPQHF
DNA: TGCAGTGCTAGAGATTGGCGCAATCAGCCCCAGCATTTT

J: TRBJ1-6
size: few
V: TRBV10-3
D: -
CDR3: CAIGAGGNSPLHF
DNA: TGTGCCATCGGAGCGGGGGGGAATTCACCCCTCCACTTT

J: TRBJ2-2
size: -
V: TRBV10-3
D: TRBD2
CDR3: CAIKEGLGGYGGELFF
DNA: TGTGCCATCAAGGAGGGACTAGGCGGATACGGCGGGGAGCTGTTTTTT

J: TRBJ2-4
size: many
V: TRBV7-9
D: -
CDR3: CASSLGGITKNIQYF
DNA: TGTGCCAGCAGCTTAGGGGGGATAACCAAAAACATTCAGTACTTC

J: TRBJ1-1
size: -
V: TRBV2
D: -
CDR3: CASSPDPNTEAFF
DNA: TGTGCCAGCAGTCCGGACCCGAACACTGAAGCTTTCTTT

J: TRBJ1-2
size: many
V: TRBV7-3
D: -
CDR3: CASSLNSDRRDGYTF
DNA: TGTGCCAGCAGCTTGAATTCGGACAGAAGGGATGGCTACACCTTC

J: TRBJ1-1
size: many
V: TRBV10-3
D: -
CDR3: CAISETLGGPMNTEAFF
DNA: TGTGCCATCAGTGAGACCTTGGGGGGCCCCATGAACACTGAAGCTTTCTTT

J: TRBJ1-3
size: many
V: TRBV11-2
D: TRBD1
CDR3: CASSRTGGRGNTIYF
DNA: TGTGCCAGCAGCCGGACAGGGGGACGGGGAAACACCATATATTTT